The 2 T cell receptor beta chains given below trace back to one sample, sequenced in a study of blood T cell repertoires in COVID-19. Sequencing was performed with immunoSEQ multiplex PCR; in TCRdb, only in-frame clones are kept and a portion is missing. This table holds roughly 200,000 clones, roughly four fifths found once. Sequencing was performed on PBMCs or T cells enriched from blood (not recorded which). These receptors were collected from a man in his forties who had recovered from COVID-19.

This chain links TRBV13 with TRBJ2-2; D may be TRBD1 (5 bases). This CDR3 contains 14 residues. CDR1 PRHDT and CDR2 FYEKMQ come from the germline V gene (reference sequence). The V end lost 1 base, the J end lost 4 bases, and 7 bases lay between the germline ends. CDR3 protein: CASSLVRATGELFF. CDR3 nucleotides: TGTGCCAGCAGCTTAGTCAGGGCCACCGGGGAGCTGTTTTTT. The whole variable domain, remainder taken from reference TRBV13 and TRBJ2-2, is AAGVIQSPRHLIKEKRETATLKCYPIPRHDTVYWYQQGPGQDPQFLISFYEKMQSDKGSIPDRFSAQQFSDYHSELNMSSLELGDSALYFCASSLVRATGELFFGEGSRLTVL.

The CDR3 DNA is TGTGCCAGCAGGCCGGGACAGACAAATTCACCCCTCCACTTT. Protein product: CASRPGQTNSPLHF. The chain is built from TRBV27 and TRBJ1-6; 7 bases fit TRBD1. The germline gives CDR1 MNHEY, CDR2 SMNVEV (reference sequence). After removal of 6 bases from V and 7 bases from J, the junction contained 6 bases not matched to a gene. The CDR3 sequence is 14 residues long.